The next 5 T cell receptor beta chains were all read from a single sample in a study of regulatory T cells in long-lasting Graves disease. HTBI primers from iRepertoire and Arm-PCR of CDR3 regions yielded the TCR beta libraries. TCRdb itself ran the multiplex PCR reads through MiXCR, one entry per CDR3 protein. The data show some 340,000 distinct CDR3 sequences, approximately 10% seen once. Stated time point: newly diagnosed GD, antithyroid drugs for less than 3 months. PBMCs were the source of the RNA used for TCR sequencing. These same records also appear under a second study, on T cells in Graves' hyperthyroidism and ophthalmopathy.

Specimen: peripheral blood mononuclear cells (PBMCs), collected at new diagnosis, from a patient treated with antithyroid drugs. These receptors originate from a woman aged 18-35 years with Graves disease.

The chain has TRBV28 and TRBJ1-4; 9 bases map to TRBD1. Germline CDR1 reads MDHEN; CDR2 reads SYDVKM. Losses at the gene ends were 5 bases for V and 7 bases for J; bases not matched to a gene: 11. The CDR3 is 16 residues long. The CDR3 sequence: CASSPPRGQGSEKLFF. DNA for the CDR3: TGTGCCAGCAGTCCTCCCCGGGGACAGGGAAGTGAAAAACTGTTTTTT.

This clonotype was recorded many times. The rearrangement links TRBV15 to TRBJ2-1; D unresolved. V gave up 3 bases and J gave up 8 bases, with 5 bases separating them. The CDR3 is 11 amino acids. Germline loops: CDR1 LNHNV, CDR2 YYDKDF (reference sequence). In DNA, the CDR3 is TGTGCCACCAGCAGGTTAGATGAGCAGTTCTTC. Its translation: CATSRLDEQFF.

This clonotype has ten or more counts. V usage is TRBV6-6 and J usage is TRBJ2-1; perhaps TRBD2 as D (6 bases). This CDR3 contains 16 residues. CDR1 is MNHNY and CDR2 is SVGAGI in the germline V gene (reference sequence). V shed 0 bases and J shed 7 bases, with 16 bases lying between them. CDR3 nucleotide sequence: TGTGCCAGCAGTTACTCGATGGGGGTTGGAGGGAATGAGCAGTTCTTC. Protein product: CASSYSMGVGGNEQFF.

This clonotype was seen many times. The J gene is TRBJ2-5, the V gene TRBV6-1; possibly TRBD2 for D (6 bases). The germline CDR1 and CDR2 sequences are MNHNS and SASEGT. The CDR3 covers 13 residues. Between the trimmed V and J ends, which lost 7 bases and 5 bases, there was a span of 14 bases. CDR3 loop: CASTGVYTETQYF. In DNA, the CDR3 is TGTGCCAGCACGGGGGTTTATACTGAGACCCAGTACTTC.

This clonotype was seen many times. The gene calls are TRBV20-1 and TRBJ2-7; 7 nucleotides align to TRBD2. Germline V gene lookup returns CDR1 DFQATT and CDR2 SNEGSKA (reference sequence). V shed 1 base and J 4 bases; nucleotides not matched to a gene: 7. The CDR3 sequence is 14 residues long. CDR3 nucleotide sequence: TGCAGTGCTAGAGGCGTCCGGGACTATTACGAGCAGTACTTC. It encodes CSARGVRDYYEQYF.